These 18 T cell receptor beta chains came from one sample sequenced in a study of vaccination effects on CD4 cells after COVID-19. Generated by immunoSEQ multiplex PCR, the TCRdb table keeps only in-frame clones and is missing some. The sample yields tens of thousands of clones, over 65% seen once. ViraFEST expansion of antigen-specific CD4+ T cells with viral peptide pools preceded sequencing. The authors isolated CD4+ T cells after around nine days of culture. Vaccine recipients lacked prior SARS-CoV-2 infection and had negative nucleocapsid antibodies. Their antigen targets remain unknown. The starting material was CD4+ T cells from PBMCs cultured with HCoV-OC43 spike peptides, obtained before COVID-19 vaccination. As to subset: HCoV-OC43 spike overlapping peptide pool stimulation. The receptor set was obtained from a human donor who received a COVID-19 vaccine.

This sequence joins TRBV27 and TRBJ2-1; 11 bases are a match to TRBD2. This CDR3 is 18 amino acids long. V dropped 4 bases and J dropped 10; count of bases not matched to a gene: 18. The germline CDR1 and CDR2 sequences are MNHEY and SMNVEV (reference sequence). CDR3 nucleotides: TGTGCCAGCAGTTCGCTAGCGGGGGGCCCTACAATGTTTGTGGAGCAGTTCTTC. Its translation is CASSSLAGGPTMFVEQFF.

This chain joins TRBV7-3 and TRBJ1-5; no reliable D call. Trimming cost V 0 bases and J 6 bases, with 6 bases left between them. The CDR3 sequence is 13 residues long. CDR1 SGHTA and CDR2 FQGTGA come from the germline V gene. The CDR3 loop reads CASSLTGSQPQHF. DNA for the CDR3: TGTGCCAGCAGCTTAACCGGGTCTCAGCCCCAGCATTTT. Full variable domain (missing parts from reference TRBV7-3 and TRBJ1-5): GAGVSQTPSNKVTEKGKYVELRCDPISGHTALYWYRQSLGQGPEFLIYFQGTGAADDSGLPNDRFFAVRPEGSVSTLKIQRTERGDSAVYLCASSLTGSQPQHFGDGTRLSIL.

The V call is TRBV6-5, the J call TRBJ1-1, with 7 positions matching TRBD1. The CDR3 runs to 14 residues. Losses at the gene ends were 5 bases for V and 1 base for J; bases not matched to a gene: 4. CDR1 is MNHEY and CDR2 is SVGAGI in the germline V gene. CDR3 in amino acids: CASSKGQPNTEAFF. The CDR3 DNA reads as TGTGCCAGCAGTAAGGGACAGCCGAACACTGAAGCTTTCTTT.

The J gene is TRBJ1-1, the V gene TRBV2, with a weak D call TRBD1 (5 bases). CDR3 length equals 18 residues. Trimming stripped 1 base from V and 5 bases from J, with 23 bases between. Per germline, CDR1 SNHLY and CDR2 FYNNEI. The CDR3 spells CASSEGGGARPSGTEAFF. The CDR3 DNA follows: TGTGCCAGCAGTGAAGGGGGTGGGGCGCGTCCGAGTGGGACTGAAGCTTTCTTT.

The rearrangement joins TRBV6-5 to TRBJ1-4, with a tentative D call TRBD1 (5 bases). Germline CDR1 is MNHEY and CDR2 is SVGAGI. V lost 9 bases, J lost 8 bases, and 19 bases lay in between. The CDR3 consists of 14 residues. The CDR3 protein is CASTPVGGGEKLFF. The CDR3 bases are TGTGCCAGTACCCCGGTGGGCGGGGGGGAAAAACTGTTTTTT.

This chain links TRBV30 with TRBJ1-1, with a tentative D call TRBD1 (6 bases). Trimming removed 3 bases at V and 0 bases at J, with 11 bases between. The V gene's germline CDR1 is GTSNPN and CDR2 SVGIG (reference sequence). The CDR3 sequence is 14 residues long. The CDR3 spells CAWRVGTLNTEAFF. In DNA, the CDR3 is TGTGCCTGGAGGGTAGGGACATTGAACACTGAAGCTTTCTTT.

The rearrangement uses TRBV10-3 and TRBJ1-1, with D possibly being TRBD1 (5 bases). V gave up 0 bases and J gave up 0 bases, with 14 bases separating them. The CDR3 runs 17 residues. The germline CDR1 and CDR2 sequences are ENHRY and SYGVKD. The CDR3 loop reads CAISESWFPGLNTEAFF. Written as DNA, the CDR3 is TGTGCCATCAGTGAGTCTTGGTTTCCAGGGCTGAACACTGAAGCTTTCTTT.

This chain connects TRBV5-1 to TRBJ1-1; maybe TRBD1 (6 bases). The germline CDR1 and CDR2 sequences are SGHRS and YFSETQ. This CDR3 has 14 amino acids. V lost 4 bases and J 4 bases, leaving 14 bases between the germline ends. This CDR3 is CASSRDTGPTEAFF. DNA of the CDR3: TGCGCCAGCAGCCGGGACACCGGACCCACTGAAGCTTTCTTT.

V gene TRBV2 combines with J gene TRBJ1-1; 8 positions agree with TRBD1. This CDR3 comprises 15 residues. Germline trimming cut 5 bases from V and 0 bases from J; bases unmatched to any gene: 5. Germline lookup yields CDR1 SNHLY and CDR2 FYNNEI. DNA for the CDR3: TGTGCCAGCAGTCCGAGACAGGGGTTGAACACTGAAGCTTTCTTT. Encoded protein: CASSPRQGLNTEAFF.

This chain joins TRBV6-6 and TRBJ1-5, with D unclear. CDR3 length equals 13 residues. Trimming removed 7 bases at V and 0 bases at J, with 7 bases between. Per germline, CDR1 MNHNY and CDR2 SVGAGI (reference sequence). CDR3 in amino acids: CASTRNSNQPQHF. CDR3 bases: TGTGCCAGCACCCGGAATAGCAATCAGCCCCAGCATTTT.

The V call is TRBV6-5, the J call TRBJ2-2; the D is unclear. Looked up from germline, CDR1 is MNHEY and CDR2 is SVGAGI. CDR3 length: 14 amino acids. V lost 2 bases, J lost 3 bases, and 7 bases lay in between. CDR3: CASSYGEDTGELFF. As DNA, the CDR3 is TGTGCCAGCAGTTACGGAGAGGACACCGGGGAGCTGTTTTTT.

The chain has TRBV2 and TRBJ1-1; D remains unclear. The CDR3 spans 13 residues. Trimming shortened V by 7 bases and J by 5 bases, and 14 bases separated the two germline ends. CDR1 SNHLY and CDR2 FYNNEI come from the germline V gene. The CDR3 DNA reads TGTGCCAGCACACTTCAAGGAGGAACTGAAGCTTTCTTT. Its translation: CASTLQGGTEAFF.

The chain uses TRBV10-3 and TRBJ2-3; TRBD2 aligns across 13 bases. The CDR3 totals 15 residues. The J segment lost 7 bases and the V segment lost 6 bases, leaving 7 bases of the junction unmatched. Germline CDR1 is ENHRY and CDR2 is SYGVKD. CDR3 DNA sequence: TGTGCCATCAGAGCCGGACTAGCGGGGGTAAATACGCAGTATTTT. Its translation is CAIRAGLAGVNTQYF.

The J gene is TRBJ2-5, the V gene TRBV10-3; the D gene is possibly TRBD2 (5 bases). The CDR3 extends over 13 amino acids. Germline assignment: CDR1 ENHRY and CDR2 SYGVKD. The V and J ends lost 6 bases and 2 bases respectively, with 10 bases between them. CDR3 loop: CAIRPGGQETQYF. In DNA form, the CDR3 reads TGTGCCATCAGGCCTGGAGGACAAGAGACCCAGTACTTC.

The chain carries TRBV2 and TRBJ2-7, with D uncertain. Trimming stripped 2 bases from V and 3 bases from J, with 11 bases between. CDR1 SNHLY and CDR2 FYNNEI come from the germline V gene. The CDR3 length is 14 residues. The CDR3 sequence is CASSENGRGYEQYV. DNA for the CDR3: TGTGCCAGCAGTGAAAATGGGCGCGGCTACGAGCAGTACGTC.

The DNA of the CDR3 is TGCGCCAGCAGCCCGACTAGCGGGGGGGTAGATACGCAGTATTTT. Amino acid sequence: CASSPTSGGVDTQYF. V usage is TRBV5-1 and J usage is TRBJ2-3; 14 nucleotides agree with TRBD2. The V gene's germline CDR1 is SGHRS and CDR2 YFSETQ. The CDR3 extends over 15 amino acids. Losses at the gene ends were 4 bases for V and 5 bases for J; bases not matched to a gene: 3.

V gene TRBV6-1 combines with J gene TRBJ1-1; D unclear. Trimming cost V 2 bases and J 6 bases, with 10 bases left between them. CDR1 and CDR2 (germline): MNHNS, SASEGT. This CDR3 has 13 residues. CDR3 region: CASSEHRDSEAFF. The DNA for the CDR3 is TGTGCCAGCAGTGAACATCGGGATTCTGAAGCTTTCTTT.

The chain has TRBV11-2 and TRBJ1-4; 9 bases align to TRBD1. V lost 5 bases, J lost 8 bases, and 9 bases stayed unmatched. The CDR3 loop spans 15 amino acids. The germline CDR1 and CDR2 sequences are SGHAT and FQNNGV. CDR3 DNA sequence: TGTGCCAGCAGCCAGGACAGGGGAAGGAGGGAAAAACTGTTTTTT. Its protein product is CASSQDRGRREKLFF.